Below are 24 T cell receptor beta chains sequenced from a single sample in a study of human T cells and chemical hapten exposure (dated by TCRdb to the early 2020s). To prepare the library, RACE was applied. TCRdb names NextSeq 500 as the instrument used. TCRdb reran the public reads through fastp at Q25 and MiXCR, keeping productive beta chains. Duplicate CDR3 protein sequences are folded into a single record with the most common DNA and genes. The table for this sample lists approximately 97,000 distinct CDR3 sequences; around a quarter of them were counted only once. The ten largest clones take up approximately 10% of the sample. What the time point label conveys for this sample: patch test 3, about 24 weeks after DPC sensitization. Sample treatment or condition, as interpreted from the label and publication: therapeutic diphenylcyclopropenone sensitization with weekly scalp DPC. Sequences were derived from whole blood, sampled in connection with sensitization to the hapten diphenylcyclopropenone (DPC). The receptors here all came from a man aged 40-50 years with alopecia areata. Some clones in this sample may be carry-over from other donors' samples.

The chain has TRBV28 and TRBJ2-5; tentative D call: TRBD2 (5 bases). V shed 5 bases and J shed 5 bases, with 21 bases lying between them. In germline, CDR1 is MDHEN, CDR2 SYDVKM. The CDR3 consists of 16 residues. The CDR3 loop is CASSPSRAGWFETQYF. The DNA for the CDR3 is TGTGCCAGCAGTCCTTCCCGGGCGGGCTGGTTTGAGACCCAGTACTTC.

This clonotype was detected only a few times. The J gene is TRBJ2-6, the V gene TRBV5-1, with D perhaps TRBD1 (5 bases). The V end was cut by 4 bases, the J end by 0 bases, with 8 bases between. CDR3 length equals 15 residues. Per germline, CDR1 SGHRS and CDR2 YFSETQ. The CDR3 protein is CASSPTVSGANVLTF. In nucleotides, the CDR3 is TGCGCCAGCAGCCCGACAGTCTCTGGGGCCAACGTCCTGACTTTC.

The J gene is TRBJ2-5, the V gene TRBV12-3 or TRBV12-4, with D perhaps TRBD2 (6 bases). The CDR3 is 15 amino acids. V was clipped by 3 bases and J by 10 bases, with 21 bases between them. The CDR3 is CASSFSAGMDGSQYF. DNA for the CDR3: TGTGCCAGCAGTTTTTCCGCGGGGATGGACGGCAGCCAGTACTTC.

J is TRBJ1-1 and V is TRBV5-1; 8 bases map to TRBD1. This CDR3 spans 15 amino acids. Germline CDR1 reads SGHRS; CDR2 reads YFSETQ. V was pared by 5 bases and J by 2 bases, with 8 bases of the junction left unmatched. The CDR3 sequence: CASRRQGPCNTEAFF. CDR3 bases: TGCGCCAGCAGACGACAGGGGCCGTGTAACACTGAAGCTTTCTTT.

This clonotype was seen only a few times. V usage is TRBV27 and J usage is TRBJ2-3, with TRBD2 matching 11 bases. V trimming: 3 bases; J trimming: 0 bases; junction bases outside the gene matches: 5. The CDR3 covers 17 residues. Per germline, CDR1 MNHEY and CDR2 SMNVEV (reference sequence). CDR3 in amino acids: CASSFSRTSGSTDTQYF. In nucleotides, the CDR3 is TGTGCCAGCAGTTTCTCCCGGACTAGCGGGAGCACAGATACGCAGTATTTT.

This clonotype occurred a few times. The V and J genes are TRBV5-4 and TRBJ2-2; no clear D gene. CDR1 is SGHNT and CDR2 is YYREEE in the germline V gene (reference sequence). Trimming removed 3 bases at V and 4 bases at J, with 10 bases between. The CDR3 is made up of 14 amino acids. In DNA form, the CDR3 reads TGTGCCAGCAGCTCCCCCTCCGGCACCGGGGAGCTGTTTTTT. This encodes CASSSPSGTGELFF.

The chain employs TRBV7-8 and TRBJ2-5; tentatively, D is TRBD2 (7 bases). The CDR3 sequence is 17 residues long. CDR1 and CDR2 (germline): SGHVS, FQNEAQ. V lost 4 bases, J lost 4 bases, and 22 bases lay in between. CDR3 nucleotide sequence: TGTGCCAGCAGCTCGGGGGGCGCCAGAACCTATCTAGAGACCCAGTACTTC. Protein product: CASSSGGARTYLETQYF.

The V and J genes are TRBV12-3 or TRBV12-4 and TRBJ2-2, with TRBD2 matching 9 bases. The length of the CDR3 is 13 residues. The CDR3 nucleotides read TGTGGGGTCGGCGGGAGGGCCGCCGGGGAGCTGTTTTTT. Translated: CGVGGRAAGELFF.

The CDR3 DNA follows: TGTGCCAGCTCCCTGATCCGGGGGAGCTCCTACAATGAGCAGTTCTTC. Its protein is CASSLIRGSSYNEQFF. The chain joins TRBV18 to TRBJ2-1; a weak D match, TRBD2 (6 bases). The CDR3 loop spans 16 amino acids. Germline V CDR1 and CDR2: KGHSH, LQKENI. Trimming cost V 6 bases and J 0 bases, with 15 bases left between them.

Points on this clonotype: Relative to the germline gene, one junction end is altered; a read error may explain this. This chain uses TRBV7-9 with TRBJ2-4; D is unclear. The length of the CDR3 is 15 residues. CDR1 SEHNR and CDR2 FQNEAQ come from the germline V gene (reference sequence). In DNA form, the CDR3 reads TGTGCCAGCAGTTTAGATGGGCTAGCCAAAAACATTCAGTACTTC. It yields the protein CASSLDGLAKNIQYF.

The chain recombines TRBV6-2 or TRBV6-3 with TRBJ1-2; weak D call: TRBD1 (5 bases). CDR3 length: 15 amino acids. Trimming cost V 4 bases and J 4 bases, with 16 bases left between them. Germline CDR1 reads MNHEY; CDR2 reads SVGEGT. The CDR3 DNA follows: TGTGCCAGCAGTTCTCTTTTGGGGCCGATCTATGGCTACACCTTC. Translation gives CASSSLLGPIYGYTF.

The chain employs TRBV20-1 and TRBJ1-6, with 8 positions matching TRBD1. CDR1 is DFQATT, CDR2 SNEGSKA, per germline (reference sequence). This CDR3 spans 13 amino acids. CDR3 bases: TGCACGACAGGGGAGAGGGTAAATTCACCCCTCCACTTT. This sequence encodes CTTGERVNSPLHF.

This clonotype was seen only a few times. The V call is TRBV9, the J call TRBJ2-5; no reliable D call. Trimming left V 3 bases short and J 4 bases short, with 10 bases between. The CDR3 extends over 13 amino acids. The germline V gene encodes CDR1 SGDLS and CDR2 YYNGEE. CDR3 amino acids: CASSGGSSETQYF. DNA for the CDR3: TGTGCCAGCAGCGGAGGCTCGTCAGAGACCCAGTACTTC.

This clonotype appeared a single time. The chain is built from TRBV3-1 and TRBJ1-1; no clear D gene. CDR3 length equals 12 residues. Trimming cost V 4 bases and J 3 bases, with 6 bases left between them. Germline values: CDR1 LGHDT, CDR2 YNNKEL (reference sequence). The CDR3 region is CASSLSYTEAFF. CDR3 bases: TGTGCCAGCAGCCTTTCATACACTGAAGCTTTCTTT.

This chain links TRBV7-2 with TRBJ2-6; perhaps TRBD1 as D (6 bases). The V end was cut by 5 bases, the J end by 2 bases, with 10 bases between. The germline V gene has CDR1 SGHTA and CDR2 FQGNSA. The CDR3 loop spans 15 amino acids. The CDR3 loop is CASSLQGPGANVLTF. CDR3 DNA sequence: TGTGCCAGCAGCCTACAGGGTCCTGGGGCCAACGTCCTGACTTTC.

The sample holds a few counts of this clonotype. The rearrangement joins TRBV6-2 or TRBV6-3 to TRBJ2-3, with 7 bases aligning to TRBD1. The CDR3 covers 16 residues. Germline lookup yields CDR1 MNHEY and CDR2 SVGEGT. V shed 4 bases, J shed 1 base, and the junction held 8 bases outside the gene matches. CDR3 sequence reads: CASSSDSGTGTDTQYF. CDR3 nucleotide sequence: TGTGCCAGCAGTTCCGATTCGGGGACAGGCACAGATACGCAGTATTTT.

The chain links TRBV5-4 to TRBJ2-7, with TRBD2 as a possible D gene (6 bases). Trimming stripped 0 bases from V and 12 bases from J, with 19 bases between. The CDR3 totals 14 residues. Germline V lookup: CDR1 SGHNT, CDR2 YYREEE (reference sequence). In DNA, the CDR3 is TGTGCCAGCAGCTTGGCCGGCGGGACTCCATCCCTGTACTTC. Protein sequence: CASSLAGGTPSLYF.

The chain combines TRBV11-2 with TRBJ2-3, with D possibly matching TRBD2 (6 bases). V lost 0 bases and J 12 bases, leaving 13 bases between the germline ends. The CDR3 is 13 residues long. The germline V gene encodes CDR1 SGHAT and CDR2 FQNNGV. The CDR3 here is CASSLDRRAPQYF. The CDR3 DNA reads as TGTGCCAGCAGCTTAGATAGGAGGGCCCCCCAGTATTTT.

The V call is TRBV27, the J call TRBJ2-5; a possible D gene is TRBD1 (5 bases). Trimming took 5 bases from V and 4 from J, leaving 11 bases between them. CDR1 is MNHEY, CDR2 SMNVEV, per germline (reference sequence). CDR3 size: 13 residues. The CDR3 DNA sequence: TGTGCCAGCAGTCCAGGGATACGAGAGACCCAGTACTTC. Its translation is CASSPGIRETQYF.

This sequence joins TRBV12-3 or TRBV12-4 and TRBJ2-7, with D perhaps TRBD2 (5 bases). Trimming cost V 5 bases and J 6 bases, with 5 bases left between them. The CDR3 is 10 amino acids. The CDR3 reads CASSGSEQYF. CDR3 bases: TGTGCCAGCAGTGGGAGCGAGCAGTACTTC.

This clonotype came up a few times. The genes are TRBV2 and TRBJ1-6; 7 bases map to TRBD1. CDR3 length: 14 amino acids. Germline values: CDR1 SNHLY, CDR2 FYNNEI. V shed 6 bases, J shed 7 bases, and the junction held 6 bases outside the gene matches. CDR3 sequence reads: CASRNGGGNSPLHF. The DNA for the CDR3 is TGTGCCAGCAGGAACGGAGGGGGCAATTCACCCCTCCACTTT. The entire variable domain, with the rest obtained from reference TRBV2 and TRBJ1-6, is as follows: EPEVTQTPSHQVTQMGQEVILRCVPISNHLYFYWYRQILGQKVEFLVSFYNNEISEKSEIFDDQFSVERPDGSNFTLKIRSTKLEDSAMYFCASRNGGGNSPLHFGNGTRLTVT.

This clonotype was seen more than once but under ten times. The genes are TRBV24-1 and TRBJ1-1; D remains ambiguous. V lost 2 bases, J lost 3 bases, and 6 bases lay in between. The CDR3 loop spans 13 amino acids. Looked up from germline, CDR1 is KGHDR and CDR2 is SFDVKD. CDR3 loop: CATSDSVYTEAFF. Written as DNA, the CDR3 is TGTGCCACCAGTGATTCTGTTTACACTGAAGCTTTCTTT.

V usage is TRBV6-5 and J usage is TRBJ2-7; 7 nucleotides agree with TRBD2. Germline values: CDR1 MNHEY, CDR2 SVGAGI. V was clipped by 5 bases and J by 6 bases; unmatched bases: 7. The length of the CDR3 is 13 residues. CDR3 DNA: TGTGCCAGCAGTGGGGGGGGAAGGCGCGAGCAGTACTTC. It translates to CASSGGGRREQYF.

This clonotype was detected a few times. V is TRBV28 and J is TRBJ2-7, with no clear D. CDR1 and CDR2 (germline): MDHEN, SYDVKM. Trimming removed 5 bases at V and 6 bases at J, with 8 bases between. This CDR3 contains 11 residues. CDR3 protein: CASSRTFEQYF. The CDR3, as DNA: TGTGCCAGCAGTCGCACGTTCGAGCAGTACTTC.